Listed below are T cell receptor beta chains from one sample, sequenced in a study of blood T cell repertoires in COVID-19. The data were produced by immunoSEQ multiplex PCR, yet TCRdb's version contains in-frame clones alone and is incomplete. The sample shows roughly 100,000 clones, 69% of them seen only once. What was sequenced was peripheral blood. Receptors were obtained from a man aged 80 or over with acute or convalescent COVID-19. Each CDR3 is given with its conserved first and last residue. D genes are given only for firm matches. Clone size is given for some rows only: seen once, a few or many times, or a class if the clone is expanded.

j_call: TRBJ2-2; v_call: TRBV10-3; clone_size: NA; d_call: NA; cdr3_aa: CAGGSTGELFF; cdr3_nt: TGTGCCGGAGGAAGCACCGGGGAGCTGTTTTTT
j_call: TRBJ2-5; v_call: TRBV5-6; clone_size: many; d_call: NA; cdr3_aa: CASSTASDQETQYF; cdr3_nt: TGTGCCAGCAGCACCGCTAGCGACCAAGAGACCCAGTACTTC
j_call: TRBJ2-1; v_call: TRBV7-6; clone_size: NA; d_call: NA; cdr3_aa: CASSSSGTPVKEQFF; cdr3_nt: TGTGCCAGCAGCTCATCCGGGACTCCGGTAAAGGAGCAGTTCTTC
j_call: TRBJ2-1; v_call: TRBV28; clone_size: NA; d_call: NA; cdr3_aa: CASSLPLARYNEQFF; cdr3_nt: TGTGCCAGCAGCCTGCCGCTAGCGAGGTACAATGAGCAGTTCTTC
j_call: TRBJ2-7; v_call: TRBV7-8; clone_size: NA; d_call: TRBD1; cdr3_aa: CASSFRQGGYSEQYF; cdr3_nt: TGTGCCAGCAGCTTTAGACAGGGGGGTTACTCCGAGCAGTACTTC
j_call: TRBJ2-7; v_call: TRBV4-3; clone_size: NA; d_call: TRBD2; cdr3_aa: CASSPAGVSYEQYF; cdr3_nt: TGCGCCAGCAGCCCAGCGGGAGTTTCCTACGAGCAGTACTTC
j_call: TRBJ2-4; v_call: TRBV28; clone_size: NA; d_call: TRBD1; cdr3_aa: CASRQGLDIQYF; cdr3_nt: TGTGCCAGCAGACAGGGGTTGGACATTCAGTACTTC
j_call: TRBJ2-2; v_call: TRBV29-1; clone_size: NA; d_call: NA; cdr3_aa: CSAQNTGELFF; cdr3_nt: TGCAGCGCACAGAACACCGGGGAGCTGTTTTTT
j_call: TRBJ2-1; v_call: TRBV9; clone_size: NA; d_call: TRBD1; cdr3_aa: CASSVDRTGGINEQFF; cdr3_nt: TGTGCCAGCAGCGTAGATCGTACAGGGGGCATCAATGAGCAGTTCTTC
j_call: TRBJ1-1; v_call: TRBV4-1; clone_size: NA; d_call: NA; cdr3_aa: CASSPPPGVMNTEAFF; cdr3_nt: TGCGCCAGCAGCCCGCCCCCGGGAGTTATGAACACTGAAGCTTTCTTT
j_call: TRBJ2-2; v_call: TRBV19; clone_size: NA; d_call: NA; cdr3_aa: CASSNYRPGELFF; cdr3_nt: TGTGCCAGTAGTAACTACCGTCCCGGGGAGCTGTTTTTT
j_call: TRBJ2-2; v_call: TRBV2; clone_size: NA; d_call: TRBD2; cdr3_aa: CASSGGLGGGELFF; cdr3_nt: TGTGCCAGCAGTGGCGGACTAGGTGGCGGGGAGCTGTTTTTT
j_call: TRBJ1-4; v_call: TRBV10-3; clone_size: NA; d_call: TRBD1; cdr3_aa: CAAGGGQGNEKLFF; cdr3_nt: TGTGCCGCCGGAGGAGGACAGGGGAATGAAAAACTGTTTTTT
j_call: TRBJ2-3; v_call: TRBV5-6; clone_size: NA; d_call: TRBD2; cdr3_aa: CASSLAGGMADTQYF; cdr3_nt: TGTGCCAGCAGCTTGGCGGGAGGAATGGCAGATACGCAGTATTTT
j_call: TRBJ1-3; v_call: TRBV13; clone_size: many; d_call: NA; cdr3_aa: CASSFGRGSGNTIYF; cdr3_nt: TGTGCCAGCAGCTTTGGCCGGGGCTCTGGAAACACCATATATTTT
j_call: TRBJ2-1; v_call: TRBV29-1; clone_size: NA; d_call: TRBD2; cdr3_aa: CSVDTSGSDEQFF; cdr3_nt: TGCAGCGTTGACACTAGCGGGAGCGATGAGCAGTTCTTC
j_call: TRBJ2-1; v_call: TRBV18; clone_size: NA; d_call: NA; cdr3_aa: CASSPAGIQNNEQFF; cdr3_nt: TGTGCCAGCTCACCTGCCGGGATTCAGAACAATGAGCAGTTCTTC
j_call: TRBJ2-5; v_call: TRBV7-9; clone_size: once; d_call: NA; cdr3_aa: CASSLDVSSRYQETQYF; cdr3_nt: TGTGCCAGCAGCTTAGACGTTTCCTCGAGGTACCAAGAGACCCAGTACTTC
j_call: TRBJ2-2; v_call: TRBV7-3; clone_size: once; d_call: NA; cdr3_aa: CASSLAGTTNTGELFF; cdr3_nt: TGTGCCAGCAGTCTCGCCGGGACAACCAACACCGGGGAGCTGTTTTTT
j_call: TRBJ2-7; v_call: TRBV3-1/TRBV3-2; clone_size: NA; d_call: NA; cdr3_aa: CASSQRLVRSYEQYF; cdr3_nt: TGTGCCAGCAGCCAAAGACTAGTTAGGTCCTACGAGCAGTACTTC
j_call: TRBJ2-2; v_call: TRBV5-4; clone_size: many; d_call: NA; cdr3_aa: CASSHPGAPGELFF; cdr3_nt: TGTGCCAGCAGCCACCCAGGGGCCCCCGGGGAGCTGTTTTTT
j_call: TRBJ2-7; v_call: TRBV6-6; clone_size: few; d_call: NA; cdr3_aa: CASSYSATGSSYEQYF; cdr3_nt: TGTGCCAGCAGTTACTCTGCAACAGGTAGCTCCTACGAGCAGTACTTC
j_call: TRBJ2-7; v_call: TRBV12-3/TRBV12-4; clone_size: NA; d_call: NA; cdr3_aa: CASSLGQGYEQYF; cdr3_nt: TGTGCCAGCAGTTTAGGGCAGGGCTACGAGCAGTACTTC